A selection of T cell receptor beta chains follows, all from one sample in a study of blood T cell repertoires in COVID-19. Some clones are missing from TCRdb's copy, which holds only in-frame ones; the method was immunoSEQ multiplex PCR. Of 99,000 or so clones listed, 84% are singletons. The sample was peripheral blood. All receptors come from an older man with active or convalescent COVID-19. Both conserved end residues are part of each CDR3. D genes are given only for firm matches. Only part of the rows carry a size: once, few, many, or a class if the clone is expanded.

clone_size	v_call	d_call	j_call	cdr3_nt	cdr3_aa
-	TRBV18	TRBD1	TRBJ1-1	TGTGCCAGCTCACCCGACATGACAGGGTGGAGACATGAAGCTTTCTTT	CASSPDMTGWRHEAFF
few	TRBV28	TRBD1	TRBJ1-5	TGTGCCAGCAGGACAGGGGGTTCATATCAGCCCCAGCATTTT	CASRTGGSYQPQHF
once	TRBV30	-	TRBJ1-5	TGTGCCTGGAGTGTTAGGGGAAGAGTGGGAAATCAGCCCCAGCATTTT	CAWSVRGRVGNQPQHF
once	TRBV18	TRBD1	TRBJ1-4	TGTGCCAGCTCAAGGGACAGGGGGCCTGAAAAACTGTTTTTT	CASSRDRGPEKLFF
-	TRBV5-4	-	TRBJ2-4	TGTGCCAGCAGCTTGACGCTCGGGAACATTCAGTACTTC	CASSLTLGNIQYF
-	TRBV7-9	TRBD2	TRBJ2-3	TGTGCCAGCAGCTTACTAGCGGGGGGGCTGGATACGCAGTATTTT	CASSLLAGGLDTQYF
once	TRBV6-6	TRBD1	TRBJ2-7	TGTGCCAGCAGTCCGACAGGGGTTAAAAACGAGCAGTACTTC	CASSPTGVKNEQYF
few	TRBV2	-	TRBJ1-2	TGTGCCAGCAATGATGTCCAGGGAGGCTACACCTTC	CASNDVQGGYTF
-	TRBV9	-	TRBJ2-5	TGTGCCAGCAGCTCAGGGGGGGAGACCCAGTACTTC	CASSSGGETQYF
-	TRBV2	-	TRBJ2-3	TGTGCCAGCAGTACCTTATGGGCGGGTGCAGATACGCAGTATTTT	CASSTLWAGADTQYF
-	TRBV4-1	TRBD1	TRBJ1-6	TGCGCCAGCAGCCAAGTATGGACAGGGAATTCACCCCTCCACTTT	CASSQVWTGNSPLHF
once	TRBV28	TRBD1	TRBJ1-2	TGTGCCAGCAAGAGGACAGGGGTGGGCTATGGCTACACCTTC	CASKRTGVGYGYTF
-	TRBV7-8	-	TRBJ1-1	TGTGCCAGCAGCCTCATGGGGACAAATTCAATGAACACTGAAGCTTTCTTT	CASSLMGTNSMNTEAFF
-	TRBV2	TRBD1	TRBJ2-1	TGTGCCAGCAGGATGACCGGGACAGGGGGCGATGAGCAGTTCTTC	CASRMTGTGGDEQFF
-	TRBV28	TRBD1	TRBJ1-1	TGTGCCAGCAGCTTTGCGGGACAGGGGGACACTGAAGCTTTCTTT	CASSFAGQGDTEAFF
-	TRBV6-5	TRBD1	TRBJ2-5	TGTGCCAGCAGTTACTCAGGGGGCAGAGAGACCCAGTACTTC	CASSYSGGRETQYF
few	TRBV9	TRBD1	TRBJ2-3	TGTGCCAGCAGCGTAGGGACAGGGACTTACACAGATACGCAGTATTTT	CASSVGTGTYTDTQYF
-	TRBV6-6	TRBD1	TRBJ2-3	TGTGCCAGCATCTCCGGACAGGGGGCTCTCGGGGATACGCAGTATTTT	CASISGQGALGDTQYF
-	TRBV5-1	TRBD1	TRBJ1-2	TGCGCCAGCAGCTGGGGCGACAGGGGGAACTATGGCTACACCTTC	CASSWGDRGNYGYTF
-	TRBV9	-	TRBJ2-7	TGTGCCAGCAGCCCTTCCCGGGTTGGCGAGCAGTACTTC	CASSPSRVGEQYF
once	TRBV7-2	TRBD2	TRBJ2-5	TGTGCCAGCAGCTGGGGGGGGACTAGGGGCCAAGAGACCCAGTACTTC	CASSWGGTRGQETQYF
few	TRBV5-1	TRBD2	TRBJ2-3	TGCGCCAGCAGCTTGAGGCGGGGGGGCATGGCAGATACGCAGTATTTT	CASSLRRGGMADTQYF
-	TRBV6-2/TRBV6-3	-	TRBJ2-1	TGTGCCAGCAGTAGAGACAGTTACAATGAGCAGTTCTTC	CASSRDSYNEQFF
few	TRBV6-1	-	TRBJ1-5	TGTGCCAGCAGTGAAGTTCCGCAGGGAGGGTATCAGCCCCAGCATTTT	CASSEVPQGGYQPQHF
-	TRBV20-1	-	TRBJ2-7	TGCAGTGCTAGTGTTCCAGGGGCCTACGAGCAGTACTTC	CSASVPGAYEQYF
once	TRBV9	TRBD2	TRBJ2-2	TGTGCCAGCAGCGTAGTGGCGGGGGGGCCCACCGGGGAGCTGTTTTTT	CASSVVAGGPTGELFF
few	TRBV6-5	TRBD2	TRBJ2-1	TGTGCCAGCAGCTTTAGCGGGGGGGCGTCCAATGAGCAGTTCTTC	CASSFSGGASNEQFF
-	TRBV7-2	TRBD1	TRBJ2-5	TGTGCCAGCAGCTCGACAGGGCAAGAGACCCAGTACTTC	CASSSTGQETQYF
few	TRBV5-1	-	TRBJ1-1	TGCGCCAGCAGCTTGGGCGGGGCCAACACTGAAGCTTTCTTT	CASSLGGANTEAFF
-	TRBV6-6	TRBD1	TRBJ2-7	TGTGCCAGCAGTTACGGGACAGAGTACGAGCAGTACTTC	CASSYGTEYEQYF
-	TRBV6-1	TRBD1	TRBJ2-7	TGTGCCAGCAGTGAGGGGACAGGGGGCCCCCTATACTTC	CASSEGTGGPLYF
-	TRBV27	-	TRBJ1-4	TGTGCCAGTACAGGGCGAACTAATGAAAAACTGTTTTTT	CASTGRTNEKLFF
-	TRBV7-2	TRBD2	TRBJ2-3	TGTGCCAGCAGACCGGGGACTAGCGGGGGGTACACAGATACGCAGTATTTT	CASRPGTSGGYTDTQYF
-	TRBV5-1	TRBD1	TRBJ1-2	TGCGCCAGCAGCTTCACAGGGGGCAACTATGGCTACACCTTC	CASSFTGGNYGYTF
-	TRBV5-1	-	TRBJ1-4	TGCGCCAGCAGCTTGGCTGGGGGGGCAGAAAAACTGTTTTTT	CASSLAGGAEKLFF
-	TRBV14	TRBD1	TRBJ1-1	TGTGCCAGCAGCAACATGGGGACAGGGGGAAAAGCTTTCTTT	CASSNMGTGGKAFF
-	TRBV3-1/TRBV3-2	-	TRBJ2-3	TGTGCCAGCAGCCTTTCCAGGGGAGCAGATACGCAGTATTTT	CASSLSRGADTQYF
-	TRBV5-1	TRBD1	TRBJ1-5	TGCGCCAGCAGCTCTGGACAGGGTGGTCAGCCCCAGCATTTT	CASSSGQGGQPQHF
-	TRBV5-1	-	TRBJ1-1	TGCGCCAGCAGCTTGTTGGGCAGTAACACTGAAGCTTTCTTT	CASSLLGSNTEAFF
-	TRBV6-5	-	TRBJ1-6	TGTGCCAGCAGCTCAGGGGAAGGTAATTCACCCCTCCACTTT	CASSSGEGNSPLHF
-	TRBV21-1	-	TRBJ1-4	TGTGCCAGCAGCAATCATCAAGAGGGTGAAAAACTGTTTTTT	CASSNHQEGEKLFF
once	TRBV15	-	TRBJ1-1	TGTGCCACCAGACCAAACTACGACAGGTCCGAAGCTTTCTTT	CATRPNYDRSEAFF
-	TRBV6-5	TRBD1	TRBJ1-3	TGTGCCAGCAGTTTAACAGGGGCTGGAAACACCATATATTTT	CASSLTGAGNTIYF
-	TRBV5-1	TRBD1	TRBJ2-7	TGCGCCATCATGACAGGGAGCTCCTACGAGCAGTACTTC	CAIMTGSSYEQYF
once	TRBV5-4	TRBD1	TRBJ2-3	TGTGCCAGCAGCTTGGAGGGGGCCTCAGATACGCAGTATTTT	CASSLEGASDTQYF
-	TRBV11-2	-	TRBJ1-6	TGTGCCAGCAGCACCGGACGACGCGGGCCAAATTCACCCCTCCACTTT	CASSTGRRGPNSPLHF
-	TRBV18	TRBD1	TRBJ2-5	TGTGCCAGCTCACCGGCACAGGGGGCCGCGGAGACCCAGTACTTC	CASSPAQGAAETQYF
-	TRBV2	-	TRBJ2-2	TGTGCCAGCAGTGGAAATCTTAGAACCGGGGAGCTGTTTTTT	CASSGNLRTGELFF
-	TRBV18	-	TRBJ1-1	TGTGCCAGCTCACCGTTTTTTCCGGGAGGTCCCATGAACACTGAAGCTTTCTTT	CASSPFFPGGPMNTEAFF
-	TRBV28	-	TRBJ1-2	TGTGCCAGCAGAGAGGGGGGGGTGCACTATGGCTACACCTTC	CASREGGVHYGYTF
-	TRBV2	TRBD1	TRBJ2-7	TGTGCCAGCAGCGGCGGGCAGGGGGCTGGGTACGAGCAGTACTTC	CASSGGQGAGYEQYF
-	TRBV7-6	TRBD2	TRBJ2-3	TGTGCCAGCAGCGTGACTAGCGGGGGGGGAGCTAGCACAGATACGCAGTATTTT	CASSVTSGGGASTDTQYF
once	TRBV4-1	TRBD1	TRBJ2-3	TGCGCCAGCAGCCAAAGGACAGGGAGCACAGATACGCAGTATTTT	CASSQRTGSTDTQYF
-	TRBV11-2	-	TRBJ2-2	TGTGCCAGCAGCTTATTCCTAGGCGGGGAGCTGTTTTTT	CASSLFLGGELFF
-	TRBV11-2	-	TRBJ1-1	TGTGCCAGCAGCTTAGGGGGGGTGAACACTGAAGCTTTCTTT	CASSLGGVNTEAFF
-	TRBV30	TRBD1	TRBJ2-3	TGTGCCTGGGGGGGTGGACAGGGGTTTTCGGATACGCAGTATTTT	CAWGGGQGFSDTQYF
-	TRBV14	-	TRBJ1-1	TGTGCCAGCAGCCAAGATCGATTATCGGGGGCTTTCTTT	CASSQDRLSGAFF
once	TRBV18	-	TRBJ1-1	TGTGCCAGCTCACCAAAGGGTCAGGGGTCGACTGAAGCTTTCTTT	CASSPKGQGSTEAFF
-	TRBV7-2	TRBD2	TRBJ2-5	TGTGCCAGCAGCTTAGCTAGCGGGGGGGCCGTGAAGACCCAGTACTTC	CASSLASGGAVKTQYF